The present T cell receptor beta chain was sequenced within a study of cytotoxic CD8 clonotypes in ibrutinib-treated CLL. Repertoires were generated with immunoSEQ multiplex PCR, while TCRdb's copy carries only in-frame clones and drops some. The sample carries 200,000 to 250,000 clones, approximately 79% recorded once. This specimen was PBMCs, taken after 12 months of ibrutinib treatment. This clonotype was obtained from a human donor with chronic lymphocytic leukemia.

The CDR3 protein is CAISESSGELFF. CDR3 in DNA: TGTGCCATCAGTGAGTCGAGCGGGGAGCTGTTTTTT. This chain joins TRBV10-3 and TRBJ2-2, with D uncertain. V shed 0 bases and J shed 7 bases, with 3 bases lying between them. CDR3 length: 12 residues. CDR1 is ENHRY, CDR2 SYGVKD, per germline.